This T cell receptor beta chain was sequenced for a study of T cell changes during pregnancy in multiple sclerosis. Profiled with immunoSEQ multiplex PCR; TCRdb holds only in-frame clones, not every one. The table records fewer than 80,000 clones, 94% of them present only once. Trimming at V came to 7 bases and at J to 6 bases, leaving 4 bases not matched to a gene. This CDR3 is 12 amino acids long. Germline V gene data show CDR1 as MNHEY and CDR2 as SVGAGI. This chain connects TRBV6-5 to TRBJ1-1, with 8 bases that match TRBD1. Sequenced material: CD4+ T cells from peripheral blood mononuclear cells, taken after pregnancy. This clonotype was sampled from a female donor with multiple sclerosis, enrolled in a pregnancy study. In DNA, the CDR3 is TGTGCCAGCAAAAGACAGGGGTCTGAAGCTTTCTTT. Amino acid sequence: CASKRQGSEAFF.